One sample yielded the 15 T cell receptor beta chains listed below, sequenced in a study of cytomegalovirus exposure and HLA in healthy donors. Primers included in the PCR were 60 Vbeta and 13 Jbeta primers. The data were produced by immunoSEQ multiplex PCR, yet TCRdb's version contains in-frame clones alone and is incomplete. The data hold roughly 200,000 clones, with roughly 73% observed a single time. Sequencing used PBMCs. These receptors came from a woman aged 30 to 39 in good health and CMV-seronegative.

V and J are TRBV7-8 and TRBJ1-6, with D uncertain. The CDR3 is 13 residues long. CDR1 and CDR2 from the germline V gene are SGHVS and FQNEAQ. V lost 5 bases and J lost 9, with 11 bases in between. CDR3 protein: CASSPNPPSPLHF. For the CDR3, the DNA is TGTGCCAGCAGCCCTAATCCTCCTTCACCCCTCCACTTT. Full variable domain (rest looked up from reference TRBV7-8 and TRBJ1-6): GAGVSQSPRYKVAKRGQDVALRCDPISGHVSLFWYQQALGQGPEFLTYFQNEAQLDKSGLPSDRFFAERPEGSVSTLKIQRTQQEDSAVYLCASSPNPPSPLHFGNGTRLTVT.

The genes are TRBV4-3 and TRBJ1-1; 9 bases are shared with TRBD1. The trim removed 3 bases at V and 3 bases at J, leaving 11 bases unmatched. CDR1 is LGHNA and CDR2 is YSLEER in the germline V gene. CDR3 length: 17 residues. The CDR3 spells CASSQNPGQGRDTEAFF. CDR3 nucleotides: TGCGCCAGCAGCCAGAACCCGGGACAGGGTAGGGACACTGAAGCTTTCTTT.

This clone was counted a few times. The V gene is TRBV5-4, the J gene TRBJ2-1; TRBD2 agrees at 13 bases. Germline V gene data show CDR1 as SGHNT and CDR2 as YYREEE (reference sequence). Germline trimming cut 4 bases from V and 5 bases from J; bases unmatched to any gene: 3. This CDR3 has 15 residues. The CDR3 sequence: CASSGLAGVHNEQFF. In DNA form, the CDR3 reads TGTGCCAGCAGCGGACTAGCGGGAGTCCACAATGAGCAGTTCTTC. The complete variable domain, with remaining parts taken from reference TRBV5-4 and TRBJ2-1, reads ETGVTQSPTHLIKTRGQQVTLRCSSQSGHNTVSWYQQALGQGPQFIFQYYREEENGRGNFPPRFSGLQFPNYSSELNVNALELDDSALYLCASSGLAGVHNEQFFGPGTRLTVL.

The chain recombines TRBV6-1 with TRBJ1-5, with 8 positions matching TRBD1. The CDR3 is 16 residues long. Germline-derived CDR1 and CDR2 are MNHNS and SASEGT. J lost 0 bases, V lost 1 base, and 2 bases had no gene match. DNA of the CDR3: TGTGCCAGCAGTGAAGGGACAGGGATTAGCAATCAGCCCCAGCATTTT. This codes for CASSEGTGISNQPQHF.

The chain joins TRBV9 to TRBJ2-7; 8 bases fit TRBD1. The V gene end was trimmed by 4 bases and the J gene end by 7 bases; junction bases not matched to a gene: 7. Per the germline V gene, CDR1 is SGDLS and CDR2 is YYNGEE. This CDR3 is 13 amino acids long. The CDR3 nucleotides read TGTGCCAGCAGCAGAGAAGACAGGGGAGAGCAGTACTTC. Residues: CASSREDRGEQYF.

J is TRBJ1-3 and V is TRBV7-2; D is perhaps TRBD1 (5 bases). CDR3 length equals 16 residues. The V gene's germline CDR1 is SGHTA and CDR2 FQGNSA. Trimming took 4 bases from V and 3 from J, leaving 16 bases between them. The CDR3 is CASSSHGGSVGNTIYF. DNA of the CDR3: TGTGCCAGCAGCTCCCACGGGGGGTCGGTTGGAAACACCATATATTTT.

The rearrangement links TRBV5-1 to TRBJ1-6; 9 bases are a match to TRBD1. The CDR3 has 15 residues. The trim removed 2 bases at V and 11 bases at J, leaving 8 bases unmatched. The V gene's germline CDR1 is SGHRS and CDR2 YFSETQ. The CDR3 DNA sequence: TGCGCCAGCAGCTTCCTCCCGGGACAGGGCGCACCCCTCCACTTT. Amino acid sequence: CASSFLPGQGAPLHF. The full variable domain, completed using reference TRBV5-1 and TRBJ1-6, is KAGVTQTPRYLIKTRGQQVTLSCSPISGHRSVSWYQQTPGQGLQFLFEYFSETQRNKGNFPGRFSGRQFSNSRSEMNVSTLELGDSALYLCASSFLPGQGAPLHFGNGTRLTVT.

The V gene is TRBV18, the J gene TRBJ1-2; 7 positions match TRBD1. Germline V gene lookup returns CDR1 KGHSH and CDR2 LQKENI. CDR3 length equals 16 residues. The V and J ends lost 3 bases and 1 base, in that order; junction bases with no gene match: 8. Written as DNA, the CDR3 is TGTGCCAGCTCACCTATGGGGGGACAGCTTAACTATGGCTACACCTTC. Translated: CASSPMGGQLNYGYTF.

The genes are TRBV29-1 and TRBJ1-1; a weak D match, TRBD1 (6 bases). The V and J ends lost 6 bases and 4 bases respectively, with 15 bases between them. CDR3 length: 13 residues. Germline V gene sequence: CDR1 SQVTM, CDR2 ANQGSEA. The CDR3 region has the DNA TGCAGCGTGAGGAAGGGGGGGGGCACTGAAGCTTTCTTT. It is translated as CSVRKGGGTEAFF.

The genes are TRBV7-9 and TRBJ1-1, with D unresolved. The germline V and J ends were trimmed by 8 bases and 8 bases, with 15 bases remaining between them. There are 12 residues in the CDR3. Germline values: CDR1 SEHNR, CDR2 FQNEAQ (reference sequence). Written as DNA, the CDR3 is TGTGCCAGCTCCTGGTCGGGTGACGAAGCTTTCTTT. As protein: CASSWSGDEAFF.

The V and J genes are TRBV18 and TRBJ2-1, with 12 bases lining up with TRBD2. Germline CDR1 KGHSH, CDR2 LQKENI. This CDR3 is 17 amino acids long. J gave up 4 bases and V 1 base, and 5 bases lay outside the gene matches. The CDR3 here is CASSPLATSGGYNEQFF. In DNA form, the CDR3 reads TGTGCCAGCTCACCACTTGCTACTAGCGGGGGGTACAATGAGCAGTTCTTC. The complete variable domain, with remaining parts taken from reference TRBV18 and TRBJ2-1, reads NAGVMQNPRHLVRRRGQEARLRCSPMKGHSHVYWYRQLPEEGLKFMVYLQKENIIDESGMPKERFSAEFPKEGPSILRIQQVVRGDSAAYFCASSPLATSGGYNEQFFGPGTRLTVL.

The rearrangement links TRBV18 to TRBJ1-6; 8 bases are a match to TRBD1. The CDR3 loop spans 17 amino acids. Germline V gene lookup returns CDR1 KGHSH and CDR2 LQKENI. V lost 1 base to trimming and J lost 6 bases; unmatched junction nucleotides: 8. The CDR3 loop is CASSPLQGGRTNSPLHF. CDR3 nucleotide sequence: TGTGCCAGCTCACCACTACAGGGGGGCCGGACTAATTCACCCCTCCACTTT.

The chain employs TRBV30 and TRBJ2-6, with D uncertain. CDR1 and CDR2 from the germline V gene are GTSNPN and SVGIG (reference sequence). The CDR3 has 14 residues. V lost 1 base and J lost 2, with 6 bases in between. The CDR3 reads CAWSAGPGANVLTF. As DNA, the CDR3 is TGTGCCTGGAGTGCAGGCCCTGGGGCCAACGTCCTGACTTTC.

This chain joins TRBV2 and TRBJ1-2; 10 nucleotides match TRBD1. Germline CDR1 SNHLY, CDR2 FYNNEI. The CDR3 runs 15 residues. V trimming: 3 bases; J trimming: 7 bases; junction bases outside the gene matches: 8. The CDR3 DNA follows: TGTGCCAGCAGTGAGCGGGGGGGACAGGGGTTTGGCTACACCTTC. It yields the protein CASSERGGQGFGYTF. The complete variable domain, with remaining parts taken from reference TRBV2 and TRBJ1-2, reads EPEVTQTPSHQVTQMGQEVILRCVPISNHLYFYWYRQILGQKVEFLVSFYNNEISEKSEIFDDQFSVERPDGSNFTLKIRSTKLEDSAMYFCASSERGGQGFGYTFGSGTRLTVV.

The chain joins TRBV6-1 to TRBJ1-2, with 11 bases matching TRBD1. V lost 6 bases to trimming and J lost 4 bases; unmatched junction nucleotides: 7. This CDR3 is built from 15 residues. Looked up from germline, CDR1 is MNHNS and CDR2 is SASEGT. Written as DNA, the CDR3 is TGTGCCAGCAGAGAGGGACAGGGGGAGATCTATGGCTACACCTTC. Translating it yields CASREGQGEIYGYTF.